One and the same sample provided the 2 T cell receptor beta chains below, sequenced in a study of monozygotic twins with inflammatory bowel disease. Using the 5' RACE reads, TCRdb records one entry per CDR3 protein without DNA. This table holds under 350,000 distinct CDR3 sequences. Input material: blood. These TCRs come from a human donor with ulcerative colitis or Crohn's disease, or a healthy co-twin of an affected twin (not recorded which).

J is TRBJ1-1 and V is TRBV19. There are 13 residues in the CDR3. Germline CDR1 LNHDA, CDR2 SQIVND (reference sequence). This CDR3 is CASSISGNTEAFF.

The chain has TRBV4-2 and TRBJ2-3; checking the TCRdb D call of TRBD2 is not possible without DNA. The germline CDR1 and CDR2 sequences are LGHNA and YNFKEQ. The CDR3 consists of 15 residues. CDR3 protein: CASNPSGAGTDTQYF.